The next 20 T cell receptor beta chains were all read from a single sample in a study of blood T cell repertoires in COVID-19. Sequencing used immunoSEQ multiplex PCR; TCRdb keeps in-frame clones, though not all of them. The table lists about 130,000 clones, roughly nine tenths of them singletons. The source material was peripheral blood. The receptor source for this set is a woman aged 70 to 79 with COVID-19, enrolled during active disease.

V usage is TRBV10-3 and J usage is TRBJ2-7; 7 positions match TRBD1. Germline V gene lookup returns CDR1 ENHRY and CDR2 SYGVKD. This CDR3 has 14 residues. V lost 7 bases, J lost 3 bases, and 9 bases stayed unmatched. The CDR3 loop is CAITRDRDLYEQYF. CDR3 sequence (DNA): TGTGCCATCACTCGCGACAGGGACCTCTACGAGCAGTACTTC.

The CDR3 nucleotides read TGTGCCAGCAGCTCGGCGACAGGGAACTATGGCTACACCTTC. Residues: CASSSATGNYGYTF. V usage is TRBV11-2 and J usage is TRBJ1-2; 7 nucleotides align to TRBD1. Per the germline V gene, CDR1 is SGHAT and CDR2 is FQNNGV. Trimming took 4 bases from V and 2 from J; bases not matched to a gene: 4. The CDR3 contains 14 residues.

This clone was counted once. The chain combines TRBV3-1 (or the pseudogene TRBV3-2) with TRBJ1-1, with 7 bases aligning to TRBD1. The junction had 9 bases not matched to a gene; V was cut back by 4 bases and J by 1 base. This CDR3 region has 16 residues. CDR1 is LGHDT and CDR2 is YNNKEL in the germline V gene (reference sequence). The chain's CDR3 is CASSPKANRGNTEAFF. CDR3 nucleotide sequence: TGTGCCAGCAGCCCCAAGGCTAACAGGGGGAACACTGAAGCTTTCTTT.

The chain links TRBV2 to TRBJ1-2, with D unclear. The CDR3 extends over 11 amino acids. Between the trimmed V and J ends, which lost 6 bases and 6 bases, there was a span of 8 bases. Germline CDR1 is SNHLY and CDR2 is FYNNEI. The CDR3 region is CASSREDGYTF. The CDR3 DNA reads TGTGCCAGCAGCCGGGAGGATGGCTACACCTTC.

The CDR3 region has the DNA TGTGCCAGCAGCCCCTGGCGGGGGAACACCGGGGAGCTGTTTTTT. It yields the protein CASSPWRGNTGELFF. This chain uses TRBV3-1 (or the pseudogene TRBV3-2) with TRBJ2-2; possibly TRBD2 for D (6 bases). The length of the CDR3 is 15 residues. Per germline, CDR1 LGHDT and CDR2 YNNKEL (reference sequence). V was cut by 4 bases and J by 1 base, with 10 bases left in between.

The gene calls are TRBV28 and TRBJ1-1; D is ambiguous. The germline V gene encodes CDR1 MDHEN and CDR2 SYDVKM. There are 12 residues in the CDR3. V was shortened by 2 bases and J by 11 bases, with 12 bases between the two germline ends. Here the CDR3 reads CASSLVSGAAFF. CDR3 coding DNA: TGTGCCAGCAGTTTAGTATCCGGTGCGGCTTTCTTT.

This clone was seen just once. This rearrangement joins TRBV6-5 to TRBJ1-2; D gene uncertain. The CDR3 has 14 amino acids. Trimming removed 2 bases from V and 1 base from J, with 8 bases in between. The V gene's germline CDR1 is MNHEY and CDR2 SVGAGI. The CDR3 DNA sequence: TGTGCCAGCAGTTACAAACGGTTTAACTATGGCTACACCTTC. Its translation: CASSYKRFNYGYTF.

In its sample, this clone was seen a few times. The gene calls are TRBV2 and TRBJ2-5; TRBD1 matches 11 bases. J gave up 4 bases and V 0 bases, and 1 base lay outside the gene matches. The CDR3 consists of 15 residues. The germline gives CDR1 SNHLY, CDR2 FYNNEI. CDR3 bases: TGTGCCAGCAGTGAAGCCGGGACAGGGGGAGAGACCCAGTACTTC. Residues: CASSEAGTGGETQYF.

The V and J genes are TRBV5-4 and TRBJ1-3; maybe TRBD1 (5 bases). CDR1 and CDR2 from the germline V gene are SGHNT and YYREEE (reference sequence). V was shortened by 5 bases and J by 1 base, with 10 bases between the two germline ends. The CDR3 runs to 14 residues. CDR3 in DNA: TGTGCCAGCAGTACGGCAGGGTCTGGAAACACCATATATTTT. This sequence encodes CASSTAGSGNTIYF.

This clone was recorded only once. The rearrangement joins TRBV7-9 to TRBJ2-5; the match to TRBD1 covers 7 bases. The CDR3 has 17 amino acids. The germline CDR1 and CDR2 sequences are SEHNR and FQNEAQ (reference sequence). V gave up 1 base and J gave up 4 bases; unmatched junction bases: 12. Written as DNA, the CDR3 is TGTGCCAGCAGCTTAGTCTCGACAGGGAATAGGGGAGAGACCCAGTACTTC. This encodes CASSLVSTGNRGETQYF.

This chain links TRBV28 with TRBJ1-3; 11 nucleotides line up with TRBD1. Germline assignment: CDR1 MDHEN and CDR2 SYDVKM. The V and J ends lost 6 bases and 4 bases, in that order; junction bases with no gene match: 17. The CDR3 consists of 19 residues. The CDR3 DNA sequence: TGTGCCAGCAGCCAAGGGACAGGGGGTCTTGTATTCGTCGGAAACACCATATATTTT. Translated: CASSQGTGGLVFVGNTIYF.

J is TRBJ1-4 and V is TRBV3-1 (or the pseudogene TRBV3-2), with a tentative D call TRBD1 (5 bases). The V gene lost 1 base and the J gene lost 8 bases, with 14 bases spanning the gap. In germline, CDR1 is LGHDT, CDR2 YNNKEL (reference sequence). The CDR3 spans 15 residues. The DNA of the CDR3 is TGTGCCAGCAGCCAAGGCCCAGGGAGGAAAGAAAAACTGTTTTTT. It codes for CASSQGPGRKEKLFF.

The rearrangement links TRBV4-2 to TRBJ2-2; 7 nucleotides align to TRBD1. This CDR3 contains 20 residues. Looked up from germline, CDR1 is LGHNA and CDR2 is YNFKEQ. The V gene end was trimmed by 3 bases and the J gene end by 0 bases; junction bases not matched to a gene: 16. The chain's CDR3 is CASSQTRQGLVFPNTGELFF. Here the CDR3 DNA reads TGTGCCAGCAGCCAGACAAGACAGGGTTTGGTTTTTCCGAACACCGGGGAGCTGTTTTTT.

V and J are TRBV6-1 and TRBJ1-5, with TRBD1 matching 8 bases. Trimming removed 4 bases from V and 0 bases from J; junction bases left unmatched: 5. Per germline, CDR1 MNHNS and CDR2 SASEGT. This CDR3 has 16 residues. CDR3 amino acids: CASSGTGRVSNQPQHF. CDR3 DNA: TGTGCCAGCAGTGGGACAGGGAGAGTTAGCAATCAGCCCCAGCATTTT.

The CDR3 DNA reads as TGCGCCAGCAGCTTGTTAGGGCGGGAAAACACCATATATTTT. This translates into CASSLLGRENTIYF. The V gene is TRBV5-1, the J gene TRBJ1-3, with D unresolved. The CDR3 is 14 amino acids. From germline, CDR1 is SGHRS and CDR2 YFSETQ. The germline V and J ends were trimmed by 1 base and 6 bases, with 11 bases remaining between them.

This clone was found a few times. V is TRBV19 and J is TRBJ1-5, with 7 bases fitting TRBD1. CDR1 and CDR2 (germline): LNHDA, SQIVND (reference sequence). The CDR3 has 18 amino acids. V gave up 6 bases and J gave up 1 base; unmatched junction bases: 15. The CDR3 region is CASSKPLGQRLSNQPQHF. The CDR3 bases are TGTGCCAGTAGCAAACCTTTGGGACAGAGACTGAGCAATCAGCCCCAGCATTTT.

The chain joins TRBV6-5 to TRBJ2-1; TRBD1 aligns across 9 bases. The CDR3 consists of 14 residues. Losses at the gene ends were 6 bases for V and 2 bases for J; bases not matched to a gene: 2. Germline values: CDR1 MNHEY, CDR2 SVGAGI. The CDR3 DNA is TGTGCCAGCAGGCGACAGGGGGCCTACAATGAGCAGTTCTTC. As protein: CASRRQGAYNEQFF.

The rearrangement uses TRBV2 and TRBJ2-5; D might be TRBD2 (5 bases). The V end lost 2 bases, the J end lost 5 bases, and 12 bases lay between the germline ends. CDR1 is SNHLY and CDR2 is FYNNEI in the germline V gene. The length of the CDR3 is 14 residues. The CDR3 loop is CASSERTGRETQYF. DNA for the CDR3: TGTGCCAGCAGTGAAAGGACTGGCCGGGAGACCCAGTACTTC. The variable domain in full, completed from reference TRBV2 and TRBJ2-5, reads EPEVTQTPSHQVTQMGQEVILRCVPISNHLYFYWYRQILGQKVEFLVSFYNNEISEKSEIFDDQFSVERPDGSNFTLKIRSTKLEDSAMYFCASSERTGRETQYFGPGTRLLVL.

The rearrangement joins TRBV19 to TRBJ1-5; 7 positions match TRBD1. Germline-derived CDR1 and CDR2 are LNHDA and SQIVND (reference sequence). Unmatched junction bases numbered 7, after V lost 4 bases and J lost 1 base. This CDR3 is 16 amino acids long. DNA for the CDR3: TGTGCCAGTAGTACTCTCAGGGGGACGAGCAATCAGCCCCAGCATTTT. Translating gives CASSTLRGTSNQPQHF.

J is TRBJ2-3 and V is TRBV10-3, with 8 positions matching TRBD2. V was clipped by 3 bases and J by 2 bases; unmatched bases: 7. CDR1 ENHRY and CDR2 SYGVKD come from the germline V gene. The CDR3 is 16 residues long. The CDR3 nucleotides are TGTGCCATCAGTGATCGAGTAGCGGGGCACACAGATACGCAGTATTTT. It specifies CAISDRVAGHTDTQYF.